These T cell receptor beta chains were read from a single sample in a study of CD8+ T cells in alopecia areata. The table came from immunoSEQ multiplex PCR; TCRdb's copy has only in-frame clones and leaves some out. Of around 250,000 clones listed, around two thirds are singletons. The sample here was CD4+ T cells sorted from blood, taken at week 0. Receptors originate from a human donor with alopecia areata. CDR3s include the opening cysteine and the closing phenylalanine or tryptophan. D genes are given only for firm matches. A row's size may be missing; if present it is once, few, many or a size class.

j_call clone_size d_call cdr3_length v_call cdr3_nt cdr3_aa
TRBJ2-5 once TRBD1 15 TRBV30 TGTGCCTGGAGGGACATCGGGACAGCTAAAGAGACCCAGTACTTC CAWRDIGTAKETQYF
TRBJ1-2 - TRBD1 14 TRBV5-1 TGCGCCAGCAGCCCGGACAGGGCGGGCTATGGCTACACCTTC CASSPDRAGYGYTF
TRBJ1-1 - TRBD1 17 TRBV30 TGTGCCTGGAGAATGAGGGACAGGGGGTTTTCAAGCACTGAAGCTTTCTTT CAWRMRDRGFSSTEAFF
TRBJ2-4 - TRBD2 15 TRBV7-2 TGTGCCAGCAGCGGCGGGGGGGCGGCCAAAAACATTCAGTACTTC CASSGGGAAKNIQYF
TRBJ2-1 - TRBD1 13 TRBV5-1 TGCGCCAGCAGCCCCGGACAGGCCAATGAGCAGTTCTTC CASSPGQANEQFF
TRBJ2-1 - - 15 TRBV5-1 TGCGCCAGCAGCTTGGCTGGGAATCCTGGCAATGAGCAGTTCTTC CASSLAGNPGNEQFF
TRBJ2-3 - - 16 TRBV5-6 TGTGCCAGCAGCCTCGGACACGTATCTAGCACAGATACGCAGTATTTT CASSLGHVSSTDTQYF
TRBJ1-6 - - 11 TRBV15 TGTGCCACCAGCACAGGGCCCGTTCTCCACTTT CATSTGPVLHF
TRBJ2-3 - TRBD2 14 TRBV29-1 TGCAGCGAAAGGACTAGCGGGGGCGCAGATACGCAGTATTTT CSERTSGGADTQYF
TRBJ1-2 - TRBD1 13 TRBV30 TGTGCCTGGACCCCCCCGGACAGGGAAGGCTACACCTTC CAWTPPDREGYTF
TRBJ1-2 - - 14 TRBV5-6 TGTGCCAGCAGCATTAACAGGAATCAGGGTGGCTACACCTTC CASSINRNQGGYTF
TRBJ2-1 - - 15 TRBV11-3 TGTGCCAGCAGCTCTACAGCGAGCTCCTACAATGAGCAGTTCTTC CASSSTASSYNEQFF
TRBJ2-3 - TRBD2 20 TRBV5-1 TGCGCCAGCAGTTTTTGGGCTAGCGGGCTCCGATTGGGGGGCACAGATACGCAGTATTTT CASSFWASGLRLGGTDTQYF
TRBJ1-5 - TRBD1 14 TRBV30 TGTGCCTGGAGTACGGGACAGGTCTATCAGCCCCAGCATTTT CAWSTGQVYQPQHF
TRBJ2-5 few - 12 TRBV29-1 TGCAGCGCCGGTACAGCGCAAGAGACCCAGTACTTC CSAGTAQETQYF